This TCR beta chain was observed in a study of blood T cell repertoires in COVID-19. Overall study: From T cells, B-cell-depleted T cells, or PBMCs came the material, which was cDNA or gDNA.

Clones were sequenced by immunoSEQ multiplex PCR, and TCRdb holds only the in-frame ones, with some missing. The data contain roughly 280,000 clones, around 83% of them singletons. From germline, CDR1 is MGHRA and CDR2 YSYEKL. This CDR3 is 17 amino acids long. J was trimmed by 7 bases and V by 5 bases; bases with no gene match: 9. The receptor's source is a man aged 18 to 29 with active or convalescent COVID-19. Sample: peripheral blood. The rearrangement links TRBV4-1 to TRBJ2-1; TRBD2 agrees at 15 bases. In DNA, the CDR3 is TGCGCCAGCAGCTCCCGGACTAGCGGGGGGGCCGGGAATGAGCAGTTCTTC. It translates to CASSSRTSGGAGNEQFF.